Described below is a single T cell receptor (beta chain) sequence and its context. Its cognate antigen has yet to be identified. No much larger clone is present one base from it, and per-base qualities are unavailable. The sample is drawn from a study of blood T cell repertoires in COVID-19 (dated by TCRdb to 2019 to 2021). Background on the whole study: The collaborator samples originated in the United States, Italy and Spain and spanned the acute and convalescent phases of COVID-19. The prospective study material was composed of cDNA or gDNA derived from T cells, B-cell-depleted T cells, or PBMCs. The dataset comprised deeply sampled blood TCRbeta repertoires from subjects exposed to, actively infected with, or recovered from COVID-19. A freely available public database, intended as a resource for researchers studying the immune response to SARS-CoV-2, is where the repertoires were released. The samples were drawn from two sources: the first 160 participants of the ongoing ImmuneRACE study, and 1,254 subjects contributed by 6 global collaborators. The sample metadata nearly always contained a de-identified subject ID, COVID-19 status, age in years and sex. HLA class I and class II types, where available, came from metadata supplied by the sample provider rather than from assay-based typing. Study-level results and caveats: Clinical and demographic metadata were provided uncurated, with the amount varying by source and participant.

TCRbeta CDR3 regions were amplified from genomic DNA using the immunoSEQ Assay, a bias-controlled multiplex PCR. Per the original workflow: Within the assay, amplification of reference gene primers was used to estimate how many nucleated cells each sample contained. To quantify the absolute abundance of each unique TCRbeta CDR3 rearrangement, sequence reads were collapsed and filtered. For each sample, productive Simpson clonality was calculated as the square root of Simpson's diversity index over productive rearrangements. TCRdb retrieved this table from immuneACCESS and kept in-frame rearrangements only. Not all clones are present; in checked studies, unresolved V genes account for under half, and no reason is known for the remainder. The DNA was the basis for D and trimming; V, J and clone size are from that table. The sample table holds 300,000 to 350,000 clones, of which 85% to 90% were seen once. The ten largest clones add up to less than 3.5% of the sample.

At one collaborating source in Seattle, patients were enrolled during active infection and were followed longitudinally through the course of disease. Collaborating institutions collected whole blood in K2EDTA tubes following their own protocols. For TCRbeta analysis, collaborators shipped samples in one of three forms: frozen whole blood, isolated PBMCs, or DNA extracted from either of those sample types. V is trimmed back by 3 bases and J by 10 bases, and the junction contains 4 bases that no gene match accounts for. Taken from cysteine to phenylalanine, the CDR3 has 13 residues. Only CDR3 DNA is held: 39 bases, read in frame from base 1. CDR1 and CDR2 (SQVTM, ANQGSEA) derive from the germline V gene.

The V and J segments used are TRBV29-1 and TRBJ1-4; 11 middle bases align to TRBD1. This TCR derives from a woman aged 30 to 39 with COVID-19, enrolled during active disease. What was sequenced was peripheral blood. The CDR3 loop reads CSVDPGTGGKLFF. The DNA reads as follows: TGCAGCGTTGACCCCGGGACAGGGGGAAAACTGTTTTTT.